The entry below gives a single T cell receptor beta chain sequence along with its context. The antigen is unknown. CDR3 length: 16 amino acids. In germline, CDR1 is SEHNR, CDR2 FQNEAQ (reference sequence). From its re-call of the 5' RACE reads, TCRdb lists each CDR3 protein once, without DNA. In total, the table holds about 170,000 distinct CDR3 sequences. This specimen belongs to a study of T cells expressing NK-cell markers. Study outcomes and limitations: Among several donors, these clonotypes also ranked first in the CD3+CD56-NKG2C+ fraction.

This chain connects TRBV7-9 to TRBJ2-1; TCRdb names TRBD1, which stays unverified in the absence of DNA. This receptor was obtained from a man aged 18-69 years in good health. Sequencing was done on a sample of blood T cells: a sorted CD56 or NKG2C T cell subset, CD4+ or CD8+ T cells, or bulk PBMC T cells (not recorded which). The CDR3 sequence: CASSPPGSGPYNEQFF. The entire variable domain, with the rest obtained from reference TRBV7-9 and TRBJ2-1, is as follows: DTGVSQNPRHKITKRGQNVTFRCDPISEHNRLYWYRQTLGQGPEFLTYFQNEAQLEKSRLLSDRFSAERPKGSFSTLEIQRTEQGDSAMYLCASSPPGSGPYNEQFFGPGTRLTVL.